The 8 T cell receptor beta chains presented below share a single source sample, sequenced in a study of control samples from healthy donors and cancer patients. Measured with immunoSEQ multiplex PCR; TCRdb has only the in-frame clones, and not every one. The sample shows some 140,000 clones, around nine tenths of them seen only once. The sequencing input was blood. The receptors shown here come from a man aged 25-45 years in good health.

This CDR3 is CASSQGQVDEQYF. Written as DNA, the CDR3 is TGTGCCAGCTCCCAGGGACAGGTTGACGAGCAGTACTTC. The chain recombines TRBV18 with TRBJ2-7; TRBD1 matches at 8 bases. Germline CDR1 reads KGHSH; CDR2 reads LQKENI. The V and J ends lost 6 bases and 5 bases, in that order; junction bases with no gene match: 6. The CDR3 is made up of 13 amino acids.

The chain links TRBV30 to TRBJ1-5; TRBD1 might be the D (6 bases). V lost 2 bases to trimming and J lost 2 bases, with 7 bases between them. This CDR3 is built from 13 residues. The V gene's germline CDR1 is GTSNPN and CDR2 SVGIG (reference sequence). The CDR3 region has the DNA TGTGCCTGGAGTCGGACAGGCAATCAGCCCCAGCATTTT. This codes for CAWSRTGNQPQHF.

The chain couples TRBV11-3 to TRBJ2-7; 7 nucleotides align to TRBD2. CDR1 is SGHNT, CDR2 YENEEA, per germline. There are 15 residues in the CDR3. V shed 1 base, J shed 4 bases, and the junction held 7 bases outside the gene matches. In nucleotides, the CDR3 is TGTGCCAGCAGCTTAGGAGGCGGGAGTAGTTACGAGCAGTACTTC. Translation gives CASSLGGGSSYEQYF.

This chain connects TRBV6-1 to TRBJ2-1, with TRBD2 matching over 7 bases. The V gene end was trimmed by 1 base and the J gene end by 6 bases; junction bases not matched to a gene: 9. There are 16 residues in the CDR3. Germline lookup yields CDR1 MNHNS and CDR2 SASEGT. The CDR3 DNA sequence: TGTGCCAGCAGTGAAGAAACGGCGGGAGTGGGCAATGAGCAGTTCTTC. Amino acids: CASSEETAGVGNEQFF.

The CDR3 DNA reads TGTGCCTGGAGTGGCCAGGGACGGGCTCACTATGGCTACACCTTC. Protein: CAWSGQGRAHYGYTF. V and J are TRBV30 and TRBJ1-2, with TRBD1 as a possible D gene (5 bases). Germline values: CDR1 GTSNPN, CDR2 SVGIG (reference sequence). This CDR3 has 15 residues. Trimming took 1 base from V and 3 from J, leaving 15 bases between them.

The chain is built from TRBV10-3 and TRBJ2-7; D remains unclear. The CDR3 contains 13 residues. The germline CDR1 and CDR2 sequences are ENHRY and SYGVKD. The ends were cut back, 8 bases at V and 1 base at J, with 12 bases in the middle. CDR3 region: CAILDLVSYEQYF. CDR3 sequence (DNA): TGTGCCATCCTCGATTTGGTTTCCTACGAGCAGTACTTC.

CDR3 in amino acids: CATSSPGRRSTDTQYF. In DNA form, the CDR3 reads TGTGCCACCAGCTCACCCGGTCGGAGGAGCACAGATACGCAGTATTTT. This chain links TRBV15 with TRBJ2-3, with D possibly matching TRBD2 (5 bases). V dropped 5 bases and J dropped 0 bases, with 15 bases sitting between them. This CDR3 has 16 amino acids. CDR1 is LNHNV and CDR2 is YYDKDF in the germline V gene (reference sequence).

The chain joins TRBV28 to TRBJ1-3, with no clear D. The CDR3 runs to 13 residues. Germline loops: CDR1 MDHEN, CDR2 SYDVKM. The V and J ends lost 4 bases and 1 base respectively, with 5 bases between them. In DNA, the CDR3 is TGTGCCAGCAGTTCGCCGTCTGGAAACACCATATATTTT. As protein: CASSSPSGNTIYF.